This T cell receptor (beta chain) was obtained from a study of control samples from healthy donors and cancer patients. The protocol was immunoSEQ multiplex PCR, while the TCRdb copy is restricted to in-frame clones and leaves out a portion. This sample has about 150,000 clones; about nine tenths occur once, and the top ten carry roughly 5%. The germline gives CDR1 KGHSH, CDR2 LQKENI. This CDR3 has 15 residues. The ends were cut back, 5 bases at V and 2 bases at J, with 15 bases in the middle. The TCR was taken from a man aged 30 to 39 in good health. The gene calls are TRBV18 and TRBJ1-2, with D hard to call. Sequences were obtained from blood. The CDR3: CASSSKDGSNYGYTF. The CDR3 DNA reads TGTGCCAGCTCATCTAAGGACGGCTCGAACTATGGCTACACCTTC.